This T cell receptor beta chain originates from a study of cytomegalovirus exposure and HLA in healthy donors. Study information: The 95 million to 120 million unique TCR beta sequences, from about 179 million T cells, were found by an earlier analysis.

V was pared by 2 bases and J by 3 bases, with 3 bases of the junction left unmatched. Germline V gene data show CDR1 as MDHEN and CDR2 as SYDVKM. This CDR3 is built from 15 residues. The study ran its PCR with 60 Vbeta and 13 Jbeta primers. Sequencing was performed with immunoSEQ multiplex PCR; in TCRdb, only in-frame clones are kept and a portion is missing. This sample has approximately 140,000 clones, with 60% to 85% found just once. This TCR was recovered from a man aged 40-49 years in good health and CMV-seropositive. Sequenced material: PBMCs. J is TRBJ2-7 and V is TRBV28; 11 bases are shared with TRBD1. The CDR3 DNA follows: TGTGCCAGCAGTTTAGCCGGGACAGGGGGCTACGAGCAGTACTTC. Protein product: CASSLAGTGGYEQYF.